This T cell receptor beta chain was captured in a study of cytomegalovirus exposure and HLA in healthy donors. Study-level information: Earlier, 150 million to 200 million T cells were analyzed, and some 120 million unique TCR beta sequences were found among them. Notes on the study in general: Reports described diagnosis of cytomegalovirus status by the classifier as highly specific and sensitive. More clonal expansion characterized HLA-associated TCR beta chains than equally common others in a later analysis. According to an earlier analysis, most TCR beta V segments yielded productive rearrangements about 90% or about 30% of the time.

Germline CDR1 is MNHEY and CDR2 is SVGAGI. This CDR3 has 12 residues. V shed 7 bases and J 6 bases; nucleotides not matched to a gene: 4. With regard to this clone: The antigen is undetermined.

Vbeta (60) and Jbeta (13) primers were used in the PCR. Measured with immunoSEQ multiplex PCR; TCRdb has only the in-frame clones, and not every one. This table has more than 150,000 clones, approximately 80% appearing once. The rearrangement links TRBV6-5 to TRBJ1-2; 8 bases match TRBD1. This clonotype was sampled from a woman younger than 35 in good health and CMV-seronegative. The sequencing input was PBMCs. For the CDR3, the DNA is TGTGCCAGCACTCGGACAGGGAATGGCTACACCTTC. Translating it yields CASTRTGNGYTF.